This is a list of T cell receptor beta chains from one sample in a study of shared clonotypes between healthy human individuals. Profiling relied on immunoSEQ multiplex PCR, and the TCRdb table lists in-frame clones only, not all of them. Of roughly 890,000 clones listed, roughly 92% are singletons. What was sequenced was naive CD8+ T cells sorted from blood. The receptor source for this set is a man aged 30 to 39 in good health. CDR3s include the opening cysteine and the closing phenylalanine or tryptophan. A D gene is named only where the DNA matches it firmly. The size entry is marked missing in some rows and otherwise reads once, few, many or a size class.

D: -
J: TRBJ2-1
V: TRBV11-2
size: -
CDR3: CASSYARGAYNEQFF
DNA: TGTGCCAGCAGCTATGCTAGAGGCGCCTACAATGAGCAGTTCTTC

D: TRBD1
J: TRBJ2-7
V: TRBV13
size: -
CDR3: CASSLAGDRENEQYF
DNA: TGTGCCAGCAGCCTTGCGGGGGACAGGGAAAACGAGCAGTACTTC

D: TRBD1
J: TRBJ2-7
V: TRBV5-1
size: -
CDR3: CASSLGTGEEEQYF
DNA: TGCGCCAGCAGCTTGGGGACAGGGGAAGAAGAGCAGTACTTC

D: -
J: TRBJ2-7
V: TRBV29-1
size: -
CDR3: CSAGPGTYEQYF
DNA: TGCAGCGCGGGTCCCGGAACCTACGAGCAGTACTTC

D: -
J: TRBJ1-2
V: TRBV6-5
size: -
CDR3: CASADGYYGYTF
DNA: TGTGCCAGCGCAGACGGTTACTATGGCTACACCTTC

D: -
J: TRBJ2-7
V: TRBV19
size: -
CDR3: CASSATAGIYEQYF
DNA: TGTGCCAGTAGTGCGACAGCTGGTATTTACGAGCAGTACTTC

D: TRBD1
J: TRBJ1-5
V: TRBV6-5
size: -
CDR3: CASSGQGAGQPQHF
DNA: TGTGCCAGCAGCGGACAGGGGGCCGGGCAGCCCCAGCATTTT

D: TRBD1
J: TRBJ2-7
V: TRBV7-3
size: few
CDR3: CASSPTGGATYEQYF
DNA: TGTGCCAGCAGCCCTACAGGGGGCGCGACCTACGAGCAGTACTTC

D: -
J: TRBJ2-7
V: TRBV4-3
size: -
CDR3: CASSQDRRGAYEQYF
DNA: TGCGCCAGCAGCCAAGATCGGAGGGGAGCCTACGAGCAGTACTTC

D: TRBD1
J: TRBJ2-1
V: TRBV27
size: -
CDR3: CATHGTAYNEQFF
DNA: TGTGCCACCCACGGGACAGCCTACAATGAGCAGTTCTTC

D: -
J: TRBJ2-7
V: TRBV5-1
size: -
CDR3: CASSFGGEQYF
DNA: TGCGCCAGCAGCTTCGGGGGAGAGCAGTACTTC

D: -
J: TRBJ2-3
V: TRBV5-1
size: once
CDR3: CASSLEGPAGADTQYF
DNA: TGCGCCAGCAGCTTGGAGGGACCAGCAGGCGCAGATACGCAGTATTTT

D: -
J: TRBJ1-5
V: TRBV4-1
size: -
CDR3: CASSQDHAVGRLQPQHF
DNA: TGCGCCAGCAGCCAAGATCACGCAGTAGGGCGGCTCCAGCCCCAGCATTTT

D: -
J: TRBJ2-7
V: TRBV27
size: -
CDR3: CASSPSRGVSSYEQYF
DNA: TGTGCCAGCAGTCCATCGCGGGGCGTGAGCTCCTACGAGCAGTACTTC

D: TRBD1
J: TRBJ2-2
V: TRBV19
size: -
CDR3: CASSIGGGRKSNTGELFF
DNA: TGTGCCAGTAGTATAGGAGGGGGCCGGAAATCGAACACCGGGGAGCTGTTTTTT

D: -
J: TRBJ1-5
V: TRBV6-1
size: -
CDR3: CASSGQGFVHQPQHF
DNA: TGTGCCAGCAGTGGTCAGGGGTTCGTCCATCAGCCCCAGCATTTT

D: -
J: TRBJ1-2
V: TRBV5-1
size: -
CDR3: CASSKDSRTSNYGYTF
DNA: TGCGCCAGCAGCAAGGACAGCCGAACTTCTAACTATGGCTACACCTTC

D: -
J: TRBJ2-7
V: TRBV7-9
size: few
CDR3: CASSLTGSSGEQYF
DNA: TGTGCCAGCAGCTTAACCGGGAGTAGCGGCGAGCAGTACTTC

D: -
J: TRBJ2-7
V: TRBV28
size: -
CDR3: CASSPPGGAVYEQYF
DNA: TGTGCCAGCAGTCCACCCGGGGGCGCAGTCTACGAGCAGTACTTC

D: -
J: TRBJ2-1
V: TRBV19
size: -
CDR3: CASRGSREQFF
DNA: TGTGCCAGTCGCGGGTCGAGGGAGCAGTTCTTC

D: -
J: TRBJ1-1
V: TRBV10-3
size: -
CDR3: CAISEDLLHNTEAFF
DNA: TGTGCCATCAGTGAGGATTTACTCCACAACACTGAAGCTTTCTTT

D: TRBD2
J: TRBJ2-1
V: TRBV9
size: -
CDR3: CASSARASGLDEQFF
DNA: TGTGCCAGCAGCGCACGGGCTAGCGGATTAGATGAGCAGTTCTTC

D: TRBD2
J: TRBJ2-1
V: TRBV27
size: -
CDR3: CASSPLLAGLRDEQFF
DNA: TGTGCCAGCAGTCCCCTCCTAGCGGGACTTCGCGATGAGCAGTTCTTC

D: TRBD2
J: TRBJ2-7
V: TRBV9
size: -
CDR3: CASSPSSGRTYEQYF
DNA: TGTGCCAGCAGCCCATCTAGCGGGAGAACCTACGAGCAGTACTTC

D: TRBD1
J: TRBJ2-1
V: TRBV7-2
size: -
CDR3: CASSLEGQGAFNREGEQFF
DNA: TGTGCCAGCAGCTTAGAGGGACAGGGGGCCTTTAATCGCGAGGGTGAGCAGTTCTTC

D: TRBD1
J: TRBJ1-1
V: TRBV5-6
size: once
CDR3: CASSALDRGKDTEAFF
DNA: TGTGCCAGCAGCGCGTTGGACAGGGGGAAGGACACTGAAGCTTTCTTT

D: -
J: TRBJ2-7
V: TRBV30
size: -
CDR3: CAWRGGHEQYF
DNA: TGTGCCTGGAGGGGTGGGCACGAGCAGTACTTC

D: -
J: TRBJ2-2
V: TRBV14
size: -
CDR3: CASSQDNDYLNTGELFF
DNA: TGTGCCAGCAGCCAAGATAATGACTACCTGAACACCGGGGAGCTGTTTTTT

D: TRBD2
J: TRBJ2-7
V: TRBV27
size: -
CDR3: CASSSGSIPYEQYF
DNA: TGTGCCAGCAGTAGCGGGAGTATTCCCTACGAGCAGTACTTC

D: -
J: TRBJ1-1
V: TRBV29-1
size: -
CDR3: CSVASGATEAFF
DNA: TGCAGCGTTGCATCGGGGGCTACTGAAGCTTTCTTT

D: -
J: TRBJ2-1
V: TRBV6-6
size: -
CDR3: CASSLGVDNEQFF
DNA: TGTGCCAGCAGTTTGGGGGTCGACAATGAGCAGTTCTTC

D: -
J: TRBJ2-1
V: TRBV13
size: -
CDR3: CASSPKDGHEQFF
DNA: TGTGCCAGCAGCCCAAAGGACGGGCATGAGCAGTTCTTC

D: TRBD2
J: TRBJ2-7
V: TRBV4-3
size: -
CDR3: CASSQGTREDGYEQYF
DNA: TGCGCCAGCAGCCAAGGGACGCGGGAGGACGGTTACGAGCAGTACTTC

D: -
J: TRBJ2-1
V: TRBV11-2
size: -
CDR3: CASSLRDEQFF
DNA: TGTGCCAGCAGCTTGCGGGATGAGCAGTTCTTC

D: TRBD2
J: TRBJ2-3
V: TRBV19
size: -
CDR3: CASSIIAGGTDTQYF
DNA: TGTGCCAGTAGTATCATAGCGGGAGGTACAGATACGCAGTATTTT